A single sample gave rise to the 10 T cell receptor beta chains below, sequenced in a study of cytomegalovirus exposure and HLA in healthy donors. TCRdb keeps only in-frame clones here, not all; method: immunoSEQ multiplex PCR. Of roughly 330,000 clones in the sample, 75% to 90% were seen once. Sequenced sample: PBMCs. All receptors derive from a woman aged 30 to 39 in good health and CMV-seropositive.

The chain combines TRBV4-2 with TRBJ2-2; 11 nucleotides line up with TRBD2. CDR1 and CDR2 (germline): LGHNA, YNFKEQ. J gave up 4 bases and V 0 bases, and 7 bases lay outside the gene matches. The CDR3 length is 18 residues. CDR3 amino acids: CASSQEVAGGPGTGELFF. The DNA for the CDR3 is TGTGCCAGCAGCCAAGAAGTAGCGGGAGGGCCAGGCACCGGGGAGCTGTTTTTT.

CDR3 protein: CASSQDWGLRTDTQYF. The CDR3 DNA reads TGCGCCAGCAGCCAAGACTGGGGGCTTCGCACAGATACGCAGTATTTT. The chain joins TRBV4-3 to TRBJ2-3; tentatively, D is TRBD1 (6 bases). Germline CDR1 reads LGHNA; CDR2 reads YSLEER. CDR3 length: 16 residues. The V end was cut by 0 bases, the J end by 1 base, with 11 bases between.

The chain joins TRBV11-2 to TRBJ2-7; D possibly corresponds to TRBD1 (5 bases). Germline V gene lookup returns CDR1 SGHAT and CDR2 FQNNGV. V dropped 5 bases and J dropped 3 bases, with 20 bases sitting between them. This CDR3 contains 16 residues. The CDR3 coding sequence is TGTGCCAGCAGCCCGATCGGTAGACAGACAGACTACGAGCAGTACTTC. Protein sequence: CASSPIGRQTDYEQYF. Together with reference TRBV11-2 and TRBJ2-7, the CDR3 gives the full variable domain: EAGVAQSPRYKIIEKRQSVAFWCNPISGHATLYWYQQILGQGPKLLIQFQNNGVVDDSQLPKDRFSAERLKGVDSTLKIQPAKLEDSAVYLCASSPIGRQTDYEQYFGPGTRLTVT.

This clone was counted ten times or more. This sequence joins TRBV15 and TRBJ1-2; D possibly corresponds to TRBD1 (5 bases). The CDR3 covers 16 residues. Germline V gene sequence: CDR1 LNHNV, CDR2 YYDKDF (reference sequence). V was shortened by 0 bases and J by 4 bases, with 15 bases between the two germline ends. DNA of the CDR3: TGTGCCACCAGCAGAGACCGGGGGAGAAGCCTCTATGGCTACACCTTC. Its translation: CATSRDRGRSLYGYTF.

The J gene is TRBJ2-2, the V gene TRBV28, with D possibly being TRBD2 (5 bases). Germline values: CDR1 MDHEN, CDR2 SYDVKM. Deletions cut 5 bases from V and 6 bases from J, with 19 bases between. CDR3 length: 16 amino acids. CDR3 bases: TGTGCCAGCAGTCCTACGGGGAAGGGTGCGGCCGGGGAGCTGTTTTTT. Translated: CASSPTGKGAAGELFF.

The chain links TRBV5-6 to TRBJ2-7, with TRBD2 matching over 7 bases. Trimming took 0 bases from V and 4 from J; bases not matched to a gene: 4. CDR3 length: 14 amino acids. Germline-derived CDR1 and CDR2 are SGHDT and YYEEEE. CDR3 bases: TGTGCCAGCAGCTTGGCGACTAGCAGTTACGAGCAGTACTTC. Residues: CASSLATSSYEQYF.

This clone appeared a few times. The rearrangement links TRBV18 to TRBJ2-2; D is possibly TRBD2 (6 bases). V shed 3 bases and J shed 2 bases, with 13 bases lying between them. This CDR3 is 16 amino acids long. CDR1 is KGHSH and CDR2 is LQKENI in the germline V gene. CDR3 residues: CASSPSGTPNTGELFF. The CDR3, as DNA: TGTGCCAGCTCACCCTCCGGGACTCCAAACACCGGGGAGCTGTTTTTT.

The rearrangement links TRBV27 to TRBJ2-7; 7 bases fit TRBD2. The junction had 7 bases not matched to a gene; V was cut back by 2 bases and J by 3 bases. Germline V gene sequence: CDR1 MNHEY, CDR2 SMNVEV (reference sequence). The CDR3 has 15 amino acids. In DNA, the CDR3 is TGTGCCAGCAGTTTAAGCCCTAGCGGATACTACGAGCAGTACTTC. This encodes CASSLSPSGYYEQYF.

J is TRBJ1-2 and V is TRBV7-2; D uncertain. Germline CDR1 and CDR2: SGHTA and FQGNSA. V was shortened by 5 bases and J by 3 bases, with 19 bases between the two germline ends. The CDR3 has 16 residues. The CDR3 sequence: CASSPERWIGDYGYTF. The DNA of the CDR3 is TGTGCCAGCAGCCCAGAGAGGTGGATTGGGGACTATGGCTACACCTTC.

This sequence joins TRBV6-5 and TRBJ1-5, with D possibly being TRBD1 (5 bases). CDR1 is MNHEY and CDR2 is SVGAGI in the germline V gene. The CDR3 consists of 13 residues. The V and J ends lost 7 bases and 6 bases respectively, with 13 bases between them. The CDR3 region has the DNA TGTGCCAGCAAACAGGATCTACTTCAGCCCCAGCATTTT. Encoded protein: CASKQDLLQPQHF.